Following are 3 T cell receptor beta chains from one sample sequenced in a study of blood T cell repertoires in COVID-19. Clones were sequenced by immunoSEQ multiplex PCR, and TCRdb holds only the in-frame ones, with some missing. This table holds some 95,000 clones, 75% to 95% found once. Sequenced: peripheral blood. These receptor sequences come from a human donor with active COVID-19. The donor label of this sample is uncertain.

The chain joins TRBV19 to TRBJ1-4, with 7 bases aligning to TRBD1. This CDR3 has 15 residues. With 5 bases clipped from V and 5 bases from J, the junction kept 8 bases outside the gene matches. The germline gives CDR1 LNHDA, CDR2 SQIVND (reference sequence). For the CDR3, the DNA is TGTGCCAGTAGTCCGCGGGACAGAAAAAATGAAAAACTGTTTTTT. It yields the protein CASSPRDRKNEKLFF.

The chain employs TRBV19 and TRBJ1-1, with 9 positions matching TRBD1. The CDR3 covers 14 residues. The germline V gene has CDR1 LNHDA and CDR2 SQIVND (reference sequence). J lost 4 bases, V lost 5 bases, and 5 bases had no gene match. The CDR3 region has the DNA TGTGCCAGTAGTGCACTGGACAGGGGCACTGAAGCTTTCTTT. It is translated as CASSALDRGTEAFF.

This chain connects TRBV16 to TRBJ2-2; no clear D gene. CDR1 KGHSY and CDR2 FQNENV come from the germline V gene. The CDR3 is made up of 15 amino acids. Trimming took off 4 bases at V and 2 bases at J, with 11 bases between the two ends. The CDR3 is CASSPMGVNTGELFF. CDR3 DNA sequence: TGTGCCAGCAGCCCAATGGGCGTTAACACCGGGGAGCTGTTTTTT. Looking up the rest from reference TRBV16 and TRBJ2-2 gives the full variable domain: GEEVAQTPKHLVRGEGQKAKLYCAPIKGHSYVFWYQQVLKNEFKFLISFQNENVFDETGMPKERFSAKCLPNSPCSLEIQATKLEDSAVYFCASSPMGVNTGELFFGEGSRLTVL.